This T cell receptor (beta chain) comes out of a study of PD-1 blockade in classical Hodgkin lymphoma. About the study: Patients received nivolumab 3 mg/kg intravenously every 2 weeks. Study-wide findings and caveats: Those achieving complete response showed baseline diversity like newly diagnosed patients. Before treatment, TCR diversity in newly diagnosed patients was reportedly lower than in healthy donors.

Sequencing was performed with immunoSEQ multiplex PCR; in TCRdb, only in-frame clones are kept and a portion is missing. This sample yields 49,000 or so clones, of which roughly 75% are seen a single time; approximately 23% belongs to the top ten. The germline gives CDR1 SGHRS, CDR2 YFSETQ. The CDR3 is 14 residues long. V gave up 4 bases and J gave up 0 bases, with 11 bases separating them. With regard to this clone: Its antigen remains unknown.

Relapse was seen in all patients after autologous stem cell transplantation, and brentuximab vedotin exposure was variable. This TCR was sampled from a human donor with classical Hodgkin lymphoma. Specimen: peripheral blood mononuclear cells (PBMCs), collected before the second cycle of nivolumab. The chain combines TRBV5-1 with TRBJ2-7; D gene uncertain. In nucleotides, the CDR3 is TGCGCCAGCAGCCCGTACCTGAGCTCCTACGAGCAGTACTTC. Amino acids: CASSPYLSSYEQYF.